The T cell receptor (beta chain) under discussion was sequenced for a study of radiation and T cells in renal cell carcinoma. Study-level points and caveats: Baseline intratumoral clonotype presence is unknown without pretreatment biopsies.

This CDR3 is 14 amino acids long. The V gene's germline CDR1 is SQVTM and CDR2 ANQGSEA. After removal of 3 bases from V and 3 bases from J, the junction contained 4 bases not matched to a gene. Time point of the sample: blood 2 weeks post-SBRT. Treatment here: 15 Gy SBRT to primary tumor, nephrectomy 4 weeks later. After SBRT, blood was collected at 2 and 4 weeks, plus baseline. The patient's renal cell carcinoma had clear cell pathology. A remark on this clone: Its antigen is unknown.

Sequencing was performed with immunoSEQ multiplex PCR; in TCRdb, only in-frame clones are kept and a portion is missing. The data show about 130,000 clones, 80% to 90% seen once. The rearrangement joins TRBV29-1 to TRBJ2-3; 9 nucleotides agree with TRBD2. The sample here was blood, taken from a patient whose treatment included radiotherapy and nephrectomy. The TCR sequence derives from an older woman with renal cell carcinoma. The CDR3, as DNA: TGCAGCGTTGACGTAGCGGGAGTTACAGATACGCAGTATTTT. Protein: CSVDVAGVTDTQYF.